The T cell receptor (beta chain) under discussion was sequenced for a study of technical replicates of blood from several donors. Produced via immunoSEQ multiplex PCR; TCRdb's table is partial and in-frame only. The sample records about 59,000 clones, around 93% being singletons. V was shortened by 4 bases and J by 2 bases, with 12 bases between the two germline ends. The CDR3 covers 15 residues. Germline V gene data show CDR1 as LGHNA and CDR2 as YSLEER. Source material: PBMCs. The chain joins TRBV4-3 to TRBJ2-1, with D possibly TRBD2 on 5 matching bases. The receptor was derived from a human donor in good health. Some clones in this sample may be carry-over from other donors' samples. This chain's CDR3 is CASSLGLDAYNEQFF. The CDR3 region has the DNA TGCGCCAGCAGCCTCGGACTGGACGCCTACAATGAGCAGTTCTTC.